The T cell receptor (beta chain) described here comes from a study of T cell changes during pregnancy in multiple sclerosis. The V and J ends lost 1 base and 0 bases respectively, with 8 bases between them. The CDR3 spans 15 residues. From germline, CDR1 is SGHAT and CDR2 FQNNGV. Assay used: immunoSEQ multiplex PCR; TCRdb lists only in-frame clones, some missing. The sample carries under 70,000 clones, 90% recorded once. The clonotype was recovered from a female donor in good health, enrolled as a control in a pregnancy study. V is TRBV11-2 and J is TRBJ2-3; perhaps TRBD2 as D (5 bases). Here the sequenced sample was peripheral blood, taken in the third trimester of pregnancy. CDR3 in amino acids: CASSLGAGSTDTQYF. In nucleotides, the CDR3 is TGTGCCAGCAGCTTAGGGGCGGGTAGCACAGATACGCAGTATTTT.